The 21 T cell receptor beta chains presented below share a single source sample, sequenced in a study of spatial heterogeneity in lung cancer. Study results and caveats: How many expanded intratumoral alpha and beta TCRs were present tracked the tumor mutation count, which was a count of nonsynonymous mutations.

Their antigens remain unidentified. Time point in this sample: sample taken at primary tumor resection. TCRdb re-analysed the 5' RACE reads in MiXCR, keeping a single row per CDR3 protein. The data contain some 3,200 distinct CDR3 sequences, over 15% of them singletons. The source was lung tumor tissue, collected at surgery. The source of these receptors is a male donor with early-stage non-small cell lung cancer.

This clonotype was found a few times. This rearrangement joins TRBV20-1 to TRBJ2-7, with 7 bases identical to TRBD1. After removal of 1 base from V and 1 base from J, the junction contained 1 base not matched to a gene. Germline CDR1 and CDR2: DFQATT and SNEGSKA (reference sequence). This CDR3 has 13 amino acids. CDR3 DNA sequence: TGCAGTGCTAGAGGGGACAGTTCCTACGAGCAGTACTTC. As protein: CSARGDSSYEQYF.

By frequency in the sample, this clonotype is medium-sized. The V call is TRBV7-9, the J call TRBJ2-3, with D unclear. Germline CDR1 is SEHNR and CDR2 is FQNEAQ (reference sequence). The length of the CDR3 is 13 residues. The V end lost 0 bases, the J end lost 5 bases, and 6 bases lay between the germline ends. The DNA for the CDR3 is TGTGCCAGCAGCTTAGCAGGTGAAGATACGCAGTATTTT. This translates into CASSLAGEDTQYF.

This clonotype is classed as medium-sized. The chain joins TRBV6-2 or TRBV6-3 to TRBJ2-2; 9 bases agree with TRBD1. V dropped 4 bases and J dropped 6; count of bases not matched to a gene: 9. Per the germline V gene, CDR1 is MNHEY and CDR2 is SVGEGT. CDR3 length equals 16 residues. The CDR3 nucleotides read TGTGCCAGCAGTTTTTCGGGACAGGGTCCCGCCGGGGAGCTGTTTTTT. This translates into CASSFSGQGPAGELFF.

Judged by abundance, this clonotype is medium-sized (0.01 to 0.1%). This chain uses TRBV6-5 with TRBJ1-2; perhaps TRBD1 as D (5 bases). The CDR3 consists of 14 residues. V lost 8 bases and J 7 bases, leaving 20 bases between the germline ends. In germline, CDR1 is MNHEY, CDR2 SVGAGI. CDR3 sequence: CASGQGPVRFGYTF. The DNA for the CDR3 is TGTGCCAGCGGTCAGGGACCCGTCCGTTTTGGCTACACCTTC.

The table lists this clonotype with many counts. This chain joins TRBV12-3 or TRBV12-4 and TRBJ2-7; TRBD1 matches 8 bases. V lost 5 bases and J lost 7; bases outside the gene matches: 10. The CDR3 consists of 14 residues. The CDR3, as DNA: TGTGCCAGCAGTCAGGACAGGGAGTTGTGGGAGCAGTACTTC. This codes for CASSQDRELWEQYF.

The table lists this clonotype with many counts. The chain combines TRBV6-1 with TRBJ2-7; maybe TRBD1 (7 bases). The CDR3 consists of 15 residues. CDR1 and CDR2 from the germline V gene are MNHNS and SASEGT. Trimming left V 8 bases short and J 3 bases short, with 20 bases between. CDR3 loop: CASLIVGGGHYEQYF. DNA of the CDR3: TGTGCCAGCCTTATTGTCGGAGGGGGCCACTACGAGCAGTACTTC.

The CDR3 spells CASSEGTGASYEQYF. As DNA, the CDR3 is TGTGCCAGCAGCGAGGGGACAGGAGCATCCTACGAGCAGTACTTC. The V gene is TRBV9, the J gene TRBJ2-7; 8 bases align to TRBD1. With V trimmed by 3 bases and J by 1 base, 6 bases remained unmatched. The CDR3 is made up of 15 amino acids. Germline CDR1 SGDLS, CDR2 YYNGEE.

This clonotype rates as medium-sized (0.01 to 0.1%). The chain links TRBV20-1 to TRBJ1-2; D is ambiguous. CDR1 is DFQATT, CDR2 SNEGSKA, per germline (reference sequence). This CDR3 has 15 residues. Trimming cost V 6 bases and J 1 base, with 18 bases left between them. CDR3 region: CSAPPPVSFNYGYTF. The CDR3 bases are TGCAGTGCCCCGCCGCCGGTCTCCTTTAACTATGGCTACACCTTC.

This clonotype is termed large. The V and J genes are TRBV5-1 and TRBJ2-1; TRBD2 aligns across 8 bases. J lost 5 bases, V lost 0 bases, and 1 base had no gene match. Looked up from germline, CDR1 is SGHRS and CDR2 is YFSETQ. The CDR3 loop spans 14 amino acids. DNA for the CDR3: TGCGCCAGCAGCTTGGACGGGGGGGACAATGAGCAGTTCTTC. Amino acids: CASSLDGGDNEQFF.

By frequency in the sample, this clonotype is medium-sized. V is TRBV6-5 and J is TRBJ2-6; D possibly corresponds to TRBD1 (6 bases). Between the trimmed V and J ends, which lost 6 bases and 8 bases, there was a span of 17 bases. This CDR3 is 15 amino acids long. Germline V lookup: CDR1 MNHEY, CDR2 SVGAGI. The CDR3 is CASRPGQPQTNVLTF. In nucleotides, the CDR3 is TGTGCCAGCAGGCCCGGACAGCCCCAGACCAACGTCCTGACTTTC.

There are a few counts of this clonotype. The chain has TRBV20-1 and TRBJ2-1; D is perhaps TRBD2 (6 bases). The CDR3 spans 17 residues. The germline V gene has CDR1 DFQATT and CDR2 SNEGSKA (reference sequence). V was pared by 3 bases and J by 4 bases, with 22 bases between. Here the CDR3 reads CSASRPIGGMSYNEQFF. CDR3 nucleotides: TGCAGTGCTAGTAGGCCCATTGGCGGGATGTCGTACAATGAGCAGTTCTTC.

This clonotype has just a few counts. The chain employs TRBV6-5 and TRBJ2-7; TRBD1 agrees at 8 bases. Germline lookup yields CDR1 MNHEY and CDR2 SVGAGI. The trim removed 0 bases at V and 3 bases at J, leaving 7 bases unmatched. The CDR3 runs to 16 residues. The CDR3 DNA follows: TGTGCCAGCAGTTACTCGACAGGGGCGACCCTCTACGAGCAGTACTTC. This sequence encodes CASSYSTGATLYEQYF.

In its sample, this clonotype ranks as medium-sized. The V and J genes are TRBV10-3 and TRBJ1-2, with 9 bases fitting TRBD1. Per the germline V gene, CDR1 is ENHRY and CDR2 is SYGVKD. J gave up 4 bases and V 2 bases, and 8 bases lay outside the gene matches. The CDR3 has 16 residues. Here the CDR3 reads CAISESGGQGVYGYTF. The CDR3 DNA is TGTGCCATCAGTGAGAGTGGGGGACAGGGCGTCTATGGCTACACCTTC.

This clonotype is labeled as medium-sized (0.01 to 0.1%). The chain joins TRBV10-3 to TRBJ1-2, with no clear D. Trimming cost V 2 bases and J 6 bases, with 16 bases left between them. Germline assignment: CDR1 ENHRY and CDR2 SYGVKD. CDR3 length equals 15 residues. The DNA for the CDR3 is TGTGCCATCAGTGAGGGAGGTACGGTGGGGAATGGCTACACCTTC. Translating it yields CAISEGGTVGNGYTF.

This clonotype appeared many times. The chain couples TRBV24-1 to TRBJ2-3, with D possibly being TRBD2 (6 bases). This CDR3 is built from 13 residues. The ends were cut back, 2 bases at V and 10 bases at J, with 12 bases in the middle. Germline V lookup: CDR1 KGHDR, CDR2 SFDVKD. CDR3 DNA sequence: TGTGCCACCAGTGATTCGGACTATCAGGCGCAGTATTTT. Translated, it gives CATSDSDYQAQYF.

This clonotype was detected only a few times. This chain links TRBV15 with TRBJ2-1, with 7 bases fitting TRBD2. Germline CDR1 and CDR2: LNHNV and YYDKDF (reference sequence). J was trimmed by 10 bases and V by 2 bases; bases with no gene match: 5. The CDR3 has 13 amino acids. Here the CDR3 DNA reads TGTGCCACCAGCAGAATCCGGGGAGGGGAGCAGTTCTTC. This sequence encodes CATSRIRGGEQFF.

This clonotype rates as medium-sized. This chain uses TRBV29-1 with TRBJ2-1; possibly TRBD1 for D (6 bases). V lost 0 bases and J 8 bases, leaving 20 bases between the germline ends. The germline CDR1 and CDR2 sequences are SQVTM and ANQGSEA. The CDR3 is 16 amino acids. CDR3 DNA sequence: TGCAGCGTTGAAGATATTTGGGACATCCTAAGGGATGAGCAGTTCTTC. Encoded protein: CSVEDIWDILRDEQFF.

The J gene is TRBJ2-7, the V gene TRBV19; 8 positions match TRBD1. Looked up from germline, CDR1 is LNHDA and CDR2 is SQIVND (reference sequence). The CDR3 contains 14 residues. V shed 3 bases, J shed 1 base, and the junction held 2 bases outside the gene matches. As DNA, the CDR3 is TGTGCCAGTAGTATGCAGGGGGCGTCCTACGAGCAGTACTTC. Protein: CASSMQGASYEQYF.

This clonotype is medium-sized by share. This chain connects TRBV28 to TRBJ2-3; the D gene is possibly TRBD1 (6 bases). This CDR3 is built from 14 residues. Germline CDR1 reads MDHEN; CDR2 reads SYDVKM. Trimming removed 3 bases at V and 2 bases at J, with 9 bases between. CDR3 DNA: TGTGCCAGCAGTTTTACAGGGAACACAGATACGCAGTATTTT. Translation gives CASSFTGNTDTQYF.

This clonotype was detected many times. The V and J genes are TRBV7-6 and TRBJ2-3; TRBD2 matches at 9 bases. V lost 2 bases, J lost 3 bases, and 9 bases stayed unmatched. This CDR3 is 17 amino acids long. CDR1 is SGHVS, CDR2 FNYEAQ, per germline. DNA for the CDR3: TGTGCCAGCAGCTTATCCCGCGCGGGGGGGCTTACAGATACGCAGTATTTT. Translation gives CASSLSRAGGLTDTQYF. The full variable domain, its missing parts supplied by reference TRBV7-6 and TRBJ2-3, is GAGVSQSPRYKVTKRGQDVALRCDPISGHVSLYWYRQALGQGPEFLTYFNYEAQQDKSGLPNDRFSAERPEGSISTLTIQRTEQRDSAMYRCASSLSRAGGLTDTQYFGPGTRLTVL.

This rearrangement joins TRBV5-8 to TRBJ2-3; TRBD2 matches 8 bases. CDR1 and CDR2 (germline): SGHTS, YDEGEE. J was trimmed by 0 bases and V by 2 bases; bases with no gene match: 2. The CDR3 runs 15 residues. The CDR3 sequence is CASSFAGGSTDTQYF. CDR3 sequence (DNA): TGTGCCAGCAGCTTTGCGGGGGGAAGCACAGATACGCAGTATTTT. The full variable domain, in which reference TRBV5-8 and TRBJ2-3 provide the parts outside the CDR3, is EAGVTQSPTHLIKTRGQQATLRCSPISGHTSVYWYQQALGLGLQFLLWYDEGEERNRGNFPPRFSGRQFPNYSSELNVNALELEDSALYLCASSFAGGSTDTQYFGPGTRLTVL.